These 22 T cell receptor beta chains share one sample of origin, sequenced in a study of STAT5B mutations in CD4+ large granular lymphocyte leukemia. TCRdb's copy holds only in-frame clones and misses some; the assay was immunoSEQ multiplex PCR. This repertoire shows about 35,000 clones, more than 75% found once; its top ten account for about 2%. The source material was CD4+ T cells from blood buffy coats. These receptors were taken from a human donor in good health.

The chain links TRBV5-6 to TRBJ1-2, with D unresolved. Between the trimmed V and J ends, which lost 0 bases and 6 bases, there was a span of 12 bases. Germline values: CDR1 SGHDT, CDR2 YYEEEE. The CDR3 spans 14 residues. In nucleotides, the CDR3 is TGTGCCAGCAGCTTGGTGTTTGCGGGCCATGGCTACACCTTC. Protein: CASSLVFAGHGYTF.

The chain uses TRBV10-3 and TRBJ2-7; no reliable D call. From germline, CDR1 is ENHRY and CDR2 SYGVKD. The CDR3 consists of 12 residues. V was clipped by 3 bases and J by 7 bases, with 10 bases between them. Written as DNA, the CDR3 is TGTGCCATCAGTGACAGCGCCTGGGAGCAGTACTTC. Translating it yields CAISDSAWEQYF.

The V call is TRBV4-1, the J call TRBJ1-2; TRBD1 matches 8 bases. V was clipped by 1 base and J by 7 bases; unmatched bases: 14. Germline CDR1 is MGHRA and CDR2 is YSYEKL. This CDR3 contains 17 residues. The CDR3 protein is CASSQGRRTGRVGGYTF. The CDR3 region has the DNA TGCGCCAGCAGCCAAGGCCGCCGGACAGGGCGCGTGGGTGGCTACACCTTC.

The J gene is TRBJ1-1, the V gene TRBV5-1; perhaps TRBD1 as D (5 bases). The CDR3 extends over 15 amino acids. Trimming took off 4 bases at V and 5 bases at J, with 18 bases between the two ends. Germline assignment: CDR1 SGHRS and CDR2 YFSETQ. The CDR3, as DNA: TGCGCCAGCAGCCCAGACGGGGCTAGTGGTACTGAAGCTTTCTTT. It codes for CASSPDGASGTEAFF. Full variable domain (missing parts from reference TRBV5-1 and TRBJ1-1): KAGVTQTPRYLIKTRGQQVTLSCSPISGHRSVSWYQQTPGQGLQFLFEYFSETQRNKGNFPGRFSGRQFSNSRSEMNVSTLELGDSALYLCASSPDGASGTEAFFGQGTRLTVV.

The rearrangement links TRBV15 to TRBJ1-1, with D possibly being TRBD1 (6 bases). CDR1 LNHNV and CDR2 YYDKDF come from the germline V gene (reference sequence). This CDR3 contains 14 residues. V lost 4 bases, J lost 4 bases, and 13 bases lay in between. In nucleotides, the CDR3 is TGTGCCACCAGCACCCGAAGGGGGATCACTGAAGCTTTCTTT. It encodes CATSTRRGITEAFF. Supplemented by reference TRBV15 and TRBJ1-1, the full variable domain reads DAMVIQNPRYQVTQFGKPVTLSCSQTLNHNVMYWYQQKSSQAPKLLFHYYDKDFNNEADTPDNFQSRRPNTSFCFLDIRSPGLGDTAMYLCATSTRRGITEAFFGQGTRLTVV.

This chain links TRBV30 with TRBJ1-2; no definite D call. V lost 2 bases and J lost 4, with 11 bases in between. In germline, CDR1 is GTSNPN, CDR2 SVGIG (reference sequence). The CDR3 totals 13 residues. The CDR3 DNA reads TGTGCCTGGAGTACTACACATACCTATGGCTACACCTTC. This codes for CAWSTTHTYGYTF.

The genes are TRBV19 and TRBJ1-3; perhaps TRBD1 as D (6 bases). Germline CDR1 LNHDA, CDR2 SQIVND (reference sequence). Trimming stripped 2 bases from V and 1 base from J, with 9 bases between. The CDR3 has 15 residues. The CDR3 DNA sequence: TGTGCCAGTAGTATACAACAGGGTTCTGGAAACACCATATATTTT. Its protein is CASSIQQGSGNTIYF.

This clone was detected a few times. The gene calls are TRBV4-1 and TRBJ1-2; 8 nucleotides align to TRBD1. Germline V gives CDR1 MGHRA, CDR2 YSYEKL. V lost 5 bases and J lost 10; bases outside the gene matches: 9. The CDR3 extends over 13 amino acids. CDR3 amino acids: CASSSRRQGNYTF. The CDR3 DNA reads TGCGCCAGCAGCTCCCGTCGACAGGGGAACTACACCTTC.

This chain joins TRBV21-1 and TRBJ2-7; the table's D gene call, TRBD2, was not cross checked with the DNA. TRBV21-1 is given as a pseudogene. The CDR3 has 14 amino acids. The CDR3 DNA reads TGTGCCAGCAGCAAAGAGGGGGGGCCCCTTAAGCAGTACTTC. As protein: CASSKEGGPLKQYF.

The V and J genes are TRBV9 and TRBJ1-3; D is unclear. The CDR3 runs to 15 residues. Germline V gene data show CDR1 as SGDLS and CDR2 as YYNGEE. Trimming removed 0 bases at V and 4 bases at J, with 11 bases between. The CDR3 protein is CASSVATGGGNTIYF. CDR3 sequence (DNA): TGTGCCAGCAGCGTAGCTACGGGAGGGGGAAACACCATATATTTT.

This chain uses TRBV7-8 with TRBJ1-4; TRBD1 agrees at 8 bases. Per the germline V gene, CDR1 is SGHVS and CDR2 is FQNEAQ. This CDR3 comprises 15 residues. Trimming took 4 bases from V and 8 from J; bases not matched to a gene: 9. The DNA for the CDR3 is TGTGCCAGCAGCTCGACAGGGGAGAGGTGGGAAAAACTGTTTTTT. This encodes CASSSTGERWEKLFF.

The CDR3 here is CATSREIQGLETQYF. In DNA form, the CDR3 reads TGTGCCACCAGCAGAGAAATACAGGGTCTGGAGACCCAGTACTTC. The V call is TRBV15, the J call TRBJ2-5; the D gene is possibly TRBD1 (6 bases). V lost 0 bases to trimming and J lost 5 bases, with 13 bases between them. Per the germline V gene, CDR1 is LNHNV and CDR2 is YYDKDF (reference sequence). The CDR3 loop spans 15 amino acids.

The CDR3 spells CATSRQGGNTGELFF. The DNA for the CDR3 is TGTGCCACCAGCAGACAGGGGGGGAACACCGGGGAGCTGTTTTTT. This chain joins TRBV15 and TRBJ2-2; D perhaps matches TRBD1 (7 bases). This CDR3 region has 15 residues. CDR1 and CDR2 from the germline V gene are LNHNV and YYDKDF (reference sequence). V shed 2 bases and J shed 1 base, with 8 bases lying between them.

V is TRBV4-2 and J is TRBJ1-5, with TRBD1 identical over 9 bases. V gave up 3 bases and J gave up 5 bases; unmatched junction bases: 2. The CDR3 runs 14 residues. Germline CDR1 LGHNA, CDR2 YNFKEQ. The CDR3 reads CASSQGQGDQPQHF. The CDR3 DNA reads as TGTGCCAGCAGCCAGGGACAGGGCGATCAGCCCCAGCATTTT.

This clone was seen only once. The chain employs TRBV19 and TRBJ2-3, with a weak D call TRBD1 (5 bases). The CDR3 has 14 amino acids. Trimming removed 8 bases at V and 4 bases at J, with 16 bases between. Germline-derived CDR1 and CDR2 are LNHDA and SQIVND (reference sequence). The DNA of the CDR3 is TGTGCCAGTTCTCCCATGTCAGGGTCAGATACGCAGTATTTT. This sequence encodes CASSPMSGSDTQYF.

The V call is TRBV5-4, the J call TRBJ2-1; 7 bases agree with TRBD2. The CDR3 is made up of 17 amino acids. From germline, CDR1 is SGHNT and CDR2 YYREEE (reference sequence). The V and J ends lost 4 bases and 7 bases, in that order; junction bases with no gene match: 17. The CDR3 is CASSRGTAGEGGNEQFF. For the CDR3, the DNA is TGTGCCAGCAGCCGGGGGACCGCTGGGGAGGGAGGGAATGAGCAGTTCTTC.

The V gene is TRBV4-1, the J gene TRBJ2-6; D is perhaps TRBD2 (6 bases). Trimming pared 4 bases from V and 0 bases from J, leaving 13 bases between. CDR1 is MGHRA and CDR2 is YSYEKL in the germline V gene. The CDR3 consists of 17 residues. The chain's CDR3 is CASSLLTTSSGANVLTF. The CDR3 DNA sequence: TGCGCCAGCAGCCTCCTGACGACTAGCTCTGGGGCCAACGTCCTGACTTTC.

The J gene is TRBJ2-1, the V gene TRBV4-1; weak D call: TRBD2 (6 bases). There are 17 residues in the CDR3. The germline V gene has CDR1 MGHRA and CDR2 YSYEKL. Trimming pared 0 bases from V and 2 bases from J, leaving 14 bases between. The CDR3, as DNA: TGCGCCAGCAGCCAAGATGTTCCAGGGACTCCCTACAATGAGCAGTTCTTC. This encodes CASSQDVPGTPYNEQFF.

The chain has TRBV9 and TRBJ2-7; D is perhaps TRBD1 (6 bases). Germline V gene lookup returns CDR1 SGDLS and CDR2 YYNGEE. Trimming stripped 3 bases from V and 6 bases from J, with 13 bases between. The CDR3 length is 13 residues. The CDR3 DNA is TGTGCCAGCAGCGACTCACAGGGATCCGAGCAGTACTTC. Its protein product is CASSDSQGSEQYF.

The chain carries TRBV7-6 and TRBJ2-1; perhaps TRBD1 as D (5 bases). Germline V gene data show CDR1 as SGHVS and CDR2 as FNYEAQ. This CDR3 contains 16 residues. V gave up 2 bases and J gave up 7 bases, with 18 bases separating them. The CDR3 protein is CASSLLVAGLGNEQFF. CDR3 nucleotides: TGTGCCAGCAGCTTACTCGTCGCAGGGCTGGGGAATGAGCAGTTCTTC.

This chain joins TRBV25-1 and TRBJ2-3; D may match TRBD1 or TRBD2 (5 bases each). The CDR3 loop spans 14 amino acids. Germline CDR1 reads MGHDK; CDR2 reads SYGVNS. Deletions cut 6 bases from V and 2 bases from J, with 12 bases between. CDR3 nucleotides: TGTGCCAGCAGGGGGGAGAAGGACACAGATACGCAGTATTTT. Translating gives CASRGEKDTDTQYF.

This clone was found a few times. The J gene is TRBJ1-1, the V gene TRBV7-9; 8 bases fit TRBD1. V trimming: 3 bases; J trimming: 7 bases; junction bases outside the gene matches: 7. The CDR3 runs to 14 residues. Germline loops: CDR1 SEHNR, CDR2 FQNEAQ (reference sequence). The DNA for the CDR3 is TGTGCCAGCAGCTTCCTCGACAGGGGAGGTGAAGCTTTCTTT. Residues: CASSFLDRGGEAFF.